The T cell receptor beta chain described here comes from a study of cytomegalovirus exposure and HLA in healthy donors (dated by TCRdb to about 2017). Context from the whole study: An earlier analysis of roughly 500 of the donors reported approximately 290 Gb of sequence data and roughly 100 million unique TCR beta sequences from 150 million to 200 million T cells. An early release that covered some 630 HLA-typed donors contained approximately 300 gigabases of sequencing data and 70 million to 100 million unique TCR sequences. Of the 350 to 450 genotyped donors, about 84% fell in the genetic ancestry cluster associated with self-reported Caucasian donors. The aim of the study was to test whether cataloging public T cell receptors could identify signatures of past pathogen exposure. The study used immunosequencing to profile the T cell repertoires of approximately 650 subjects and linked those repertoires to cytomegalovirus serostatus. In addition to the first cohort of approximately 670 subjects, a separate validation cohort of around 110 different subjects was used. High-throughput TCR immunosequencing, statistical association of individual TCRs with disease status, and machine learning were combined to predict cytomegalovirus infection status. A later analysis re-examined previously published TCR beta repertoires from 610 or so donors and added high-resolution HLA genotyping to investigate patterns of TCR occurrence. Rather than using new phenotypic data, the later analysis identified candidate immune exposures from TCR beta sequences and from how often those sequences occurred across donors. An earlier analysis of roughly 600 of the donors used high-throughput TCR beta sequencing to judge whether each TCR beta V gene segment behaved as functional or pseudogenic. Alongside the repertoire data, information on donor age, sex, ethnicity and CMV serostatus was compiled. Genome-wide SNP genotypes for about three fifths of the 666 donors were used in a later genetic analysis, which treated that subset as a discovery cohort. Every discovery cohort repertoire had been produced on one sequencing platform. Class I and class II HLA loci were covered by the typing at four-digit resolution. Typing coverage differed by locus: A, B, C, DRB1 and DQB1 were typed in about 620-630 donors, DQA1 in about 500, DPA1 in 606, and DPB1 in just under 480. About five DR-DQ haplotypes were treated as single units for association and clustering because of strong linkage in the cohort. Among about 400 genotyped donors of the cohort, an average of roughly 230,000 unique TCR beta nucleotide sequences was sequenced per donor, of which about 19% were non-productive.

On this clone: Its antigen is currently not known.

Receptor libraries were prepared by the immunoSEQ multiplex PCR assay. A mixture of 60 forward primers for TCR Vbeta segments and 13 reverse primers for TCR Jbeta segments was used in the multiplex PCR. The CDR3 region of rearranged TCR beta genes was amplified from genomic DNA with a multiplex PCR assay. The amplified TCR beta libraries were sequenced on the Illumina HiSeq System as 87-base-pair reads. The paper's data handling went like this. In a later analysis, roughly 80 million unique TCR beta chains were counted across the approximately 640 repertoires, and around 11 million of these chains were shared by at least two donors. To remove PCR and sequencing errors, raw reads were error-corrected and collapsed into unique sequences using a nearest-neighbor algorithm that merged closely related sequences. V, D and J gene segments were assigned by aligning CDR3 sequences to IMGT reference sequences. For a sequence to be retained, a match of at least six nucleotides was required to both a V gene segment and a J gene segment. Rearrangements were classified as productive when the CDR3 lacked stop codons and remained in frame with V and J, and all other rearrangements were classified as non-productive. Following IMGT convention, CDR3 was defined as the stretch from the second conserved V-encoded cysteine up to the conserved J-encoded phenylalanine. The earlier analysis of approximately 590 of the donors excluded any sequence lacking an unambiguous match to a single V gene segment. In an earlier analysis of approximately 590 of the donors, V segments were called functional above 56.7% productive rearrangements and were called segregating when the between-donor standard deviation exceeded 5%. A statistical classification framework was built for diagnosing cytomegalovirus status from the catalog of TCR beta chain sequences. A later analysis assigned V and J genes by comparing TCR nucleotide sequences with IMGT/GENE-DB human TR gene sequences. The TCRdist pipeline was used in a later analysis to assign CDR3 sequences and most-parsimonious VDJ recombination scenarios. In a later analysis, every TCR beta chain was defined by the combination of its CDR3 amino acid sequence and its V-gene family, and reads without a unique V-gene family were dropped. A later analysis removed 550 to 700 highly shared, low-generation-probability nucleotide sequences to deal with suspected cross-contamination and a sequencing artifact. A later analysis calculated a clonal expansion index for each public chain from normalized within-repertoire ranks of inferred template counts. A later analysis computed generation probabilities with a VDJ recombination model fitted to out-of-frame rearrangements, and checked the results against IGoR. In a later analysis, TCR-TCR, TCR-HLA and TCR-CMV co-occurrence was scored with hypergeometric tests, and a repertoire-size bias correction was applied to TCR pairs. A later analysis estimated false discovery rates by permuting HLA or CMV assignments 20 times. In a later analysis, co-occurring TCRs were grouped using DBSCAN, and TCRdist sequence similarity was added for clustering within HLA-allele-positive subsets. Repertoires with fewer than 30,000 or more than 120,000 public chains were left out of co-occurrence clustering, as were about 5 repertoires with anomalous nucleotide sharing. In its TCRdb copy, this immuneACCESS table keeps in-frame sequences only and misses some clones. Where compared with another copy, unresolved V genes explain less than half of these, and the others have no known cause. For V, J and clone size, that table is used; D and trimming come from the DNA. This sample's table carries around 200,000 clones. The top ten constitute more than 0.75% of the sample.

V is cut by 7 bases and J by 0 bases, and the space between the germline ends is 9 bases. CDR1 MNHNS and CDR2 SASEGT are derived from the germline V gene. The CDR3 numbers 14 residues from cysteine through phenylalanine. The sequence is cut down to CDR3 DNA, 42 bases in frame from base 1. The cohort was made up of approximately 700 healthy bone marrow donors. At the time of sampling, every cohort member was nominally healthy, though immune exposures that went unrecorded were likely present. The donor was CMV seropositive and was included in the group of 270 or so seropositive cohort members. Each donor provided a peripheral blood sample, and peripheral blood mononuclear cells were used for TCR beta sequencing. Genomic DNA extraction from the blood cell samples was performed with the Qiagen DNeasy Blood Extraction Kit. Here is what the overall study found, with its caveats: A later analysis reported that several top co-occurrence clusters appeared linked to parvovirus B19, influenza, CMV and Epstein-Barr virus. Correlated functional status among segregating V segments might be attributable to linkage disequilibrium, but an unknown experimental factor could not be ruled out. Compared with the roughly 670-donor mean, donors in an Asian-associated ancestry cluster had fewer N-insertions in productive TCRs, according to a later genetic analysis. The classifier was reported to diagnose cytomegalovirus status with high specificity and sensitivity in both the original and validation cohorts. Because some donors lacked HLA typing at each locus, the association tests relied only on the typed subset. An association between a missense DCLRE1C variant and V-gene and J-gene trimming of TCR beta chains was found in a later genetic analysis and replicated in an independent cohort. In a later analysis, TCR association rates were found to vary across HLA loci, with the most associated TCRs seen for DRB1 alleles and the fewest for HLA-C alleles. Assigning TCR associations to individual alleles was difficult when HLA alleles, especially DR and DQ, strongly co-occurred. A cluster of highly shared sequence variants was judged likely to represent a technical artifact of the sequencing pipeline. The cohort was sequenced for TCR beta chains only, and without alpha or paired-chain data the features that could be detected were limited. Broadly in line with IMGT annotations, most TCR beta V segments showed up in productive rearrangements about 90% or about 30% of the time in an earlier analysis of around 600 of the donors. A further reported finding was that TCR beta sequences accurately predicted the HLA-A and HLA-B alleles for most subjects in the first cohort. CMV serostatus was the only immune exposure information available for the cohort. Because the 87-base-pair reads could not distinguish some IMGT-functional V segments, including TRBV6-2 and TRBV6-3, those segments were excluded. The study listed 150 to 200 TCR beta chains as associated with cytomegalovirus. A later analysis associated about 18,000 TCR beta sequences with specific HLA alleles at a false discovery rate of 0.05. In a later analysis, most CMV-associated TCR beta chains were found to appear HLA-restricted, with HLA associations seemingly driven largely by CMV exposure. In vitro tests confirmed that a few of the cytomegalovirus-associated TCR beta chains recognize cytomegalovirus antigens. The presence/absence analyses assumed that sequencing depth was roughly uniform across donors, and that assumption may not be true. Because counts were too low, roughly 17 rarely observed V segments, including chromosome 9 orphons, were left out of the earlier analysis of about 620 of the donors. Compared with equally common non-associated chains, HLA-associated TCR beta chains in a later analysis were more clonally expanded and had lower generation probabilities. The authors suggested that the approach could potentially be generalized to other disease states and immunological phenotypes. Across donors, most TCR sequences were observed very rarely, whereas some public TCRs were present in many individuals.

The specimen was PBMCs. The chain joins TRBV6-1 to TRBJ2-2; the D gene is not confidently resolved. The receptor was isolated from a woman in her thirties in good health and CMV-seropositive. In nucleotides, the sequence is TGTGCCAGCAATCCCACTCCGAACACCGGGGAGCTGTTTTTT. It specifies CASNPTPNTGELFF.